The clone carrying this T cell receptor (beta chain) was seen only a few times. Antigen specificity is unknown. Profiling relied on immunoSEQ multiplex PCR, and the TCRdb table lists in-frame clones only, not all of them. Among over 400,000 clones, about 90% were seen once, and the ten largest hold about 1.7%. In germline, CDR1 is KGHSH, CDR2 LQKENI. V was pared by 1 base and J by 0 bases, with 13 bases between. The CDR3 is 18 amino acids. This sample is drawn from a study of Ad26.COV2.S vaccination and SARS-CoV-2 variants. As for the study in general: Recipients of Ad26.COV2.S got it intramuscularly, once or twice 56 days apart. Whole-study findings and limits: The TCR-based breadth and depth measures might underestimate overall T cell responses.

As to treatment: some 20 received Ad26.COV2.S at low or high dose, single or two shots; several received placebo; per-sample allocation not given. The study sampled participants on day 63 after the first vaccine or placebo injection. The chain has TRBV18 and TRBJ1-6; D is ambiguous. The input for sequencing was peripheral blood, taken in a trial of Ad26.COV2.S vaccine versus placebo. The clonotype comes from a person aged 18-60 years who received the Ad26.COV2.S COVID-19 vaccine or a placebo. CDR3 bases: TGTGCCAGCTCACCACGCTCGGGCGATAGCTCCTATAATTCACCCCTCCACTTT. This codes for CASSPRSGDSSYNSPLHF.